A single sample gave rise to the 25 T cell receptor beta chains below, sequenced in a study of cytotoxic CD8 clonotypes in ibrutinib-treated CLL. Generated by immunoSEQ multiplex PCR, the TCRdb table keeps only in-frame clones and is missing some. The sample carries 110,000 or so clones, 45% to 65% recorded once. The sequencing used PBMCs, collected after 24 months of ibrutinib treatment. These receptors were collected from a human donor with chronic lymphocytic leukemia.

The table lists this clone with a few counts. The chain has TRBV5-6 and TRBJ2-5, with TRBD1 matching over 12 bases. CDR3 length equals 15 residues. The V gene's germline CDR1 is SGHDT and CDR2 YYEEEE. The J segment lost 7 bases and the V segment lost 3 bases, leaving 7 bases of the junction unmatched. In DNA form, the CDR3 reads TGTGCCAGCAGCTCCGGGACAGGGGGCCGTGCGACCCAGTACTTC. It specifies CASSSGTGGRATQYF.

This chain uses TRBV6-5 with TRBJ1-1; possible D gene TRBD1, 5 bases. Trimming removed 5 bases from V and 4 bases from J, with 8 bases in between. CDR3 length: 12 amino acids. Germline V gene sequence: CDR1 MNHEY, CDR2 SVGAGI. The CDR3 coding sequence is TGTGCCAGCAGTAAGAGGGGCACTGAAGCTTTCTTT. This codes for CASSKRGTEAFF.

A few counts support this clone. This sequence joins TRBV29-1 and TRBJ2-2, with TRBD1 matching over 10 bases. The CDR3 is made up of 14 amino acids. Germline values: CDR1 SQVTM, CDR2 ANQGSEA. V lost 6 bases to trimming and J lost 6 bases; unmatched junction nucleotides: 7. CDR3 bases: TGCAGCGTATTCGACAGGGGGCGCCCCGGGGAGCTGTTTTTT. Amino acid sequence: CSVFDRGRPGELFF.

This chain connects TRBV7-9 to TRBJ1-1; 7 nucleotides agree with TRBD1. Germline-derived CDR1 and CDR2 are SEHNR and FQNEAQ (reference sequence). The CDR3 extends over 15 amino acids. Trimming took 5 bases from V and 1 from J; bases not matched to a gene: 7. The CDR3 DNA follows: TGTGCCAGCAGCCAGGACAGGTGGGGGAACACTGAAGCTTTCTTT. It encodes CASSQDRWGNTEAFF. Filled out from reference TRBV7-9 and TRBJ1-1, the complete variable domain reads DTGVSQNPRHKITKRGQNVTFRCDPISEHNRLYWYRQTLGQGPEFLTYFQNEAQLEKSRLLSDRFSAERPKGSFSTLEIQRTEQGDSAMYLCASSQDRWGNTEAFFGQGTRLTVV.

V and J are TRBV7-9 and TRBJ2-1; 7 bases align to TRBD2. Germline V CDR1 and CDR2: SEHNR, FQNEAQ (reference sequence). CDR3 length: 15 residues. The trim removed 0 bases at V and 8 bases at J, leaving 7 bases unmatched. This chain's CDR3 is CASSLALGGVDEQFF. As DNA, the CDR3 is TGTGCCAGCAGCTTAGCGTTGGGAGGGGTCGATGAGCAGTTCTTC.

The J gene is TRBJ2-3, the V gene TRBV12-5; TRBD1 matches 7 bases. Germline V CDR1 and CDR2: LGHNT, FRNRAP. The length of the CDR3 is 15 residues. The junction had 5 bases not matched to a gene; V was cut back by 3 bases and J by 2 bases. The CDR3 DNA sequence: TGTGCTAGTGGTTTAGGGGACAGTTTCACAGATACGCAGTATTTT. Translation: CASGLGDSFTDTQYF.

This clone was seen more than once but under ten times. J is TRBJ2-5 and V is TRBV20-1; D remains ambiguous. The CDR3 length is 10 residues. V was cut by 7 bases and J by 3 bases, with 6 bases left in between. Germline assignment: CDR1 DFQATT and CDR2 SNEGSKA (reference sequence). The CDR3 DNA is TGCAGTGTCCTAAAAGAGACCCAGTACTTC. Its translation: CSVLKETQYF.

The J gene is TRBJ2-3, the V gene TRBV4-1, with 11 bases lining up with TRBD2. The CDR3 covers 17 residues. The germline V gene has CDR1 MGHRA and CDR2 YSYEKL. J lost 5 bases, V lost 4 bases, and 11 bases had no gene match. The chain's CDR3 is CASSLQLAGGPGDTQYF. The DNA for the CDR3 is TGCGCCAGCAGCCTTCAATTAGCGGGGGGGCCAGGAGATACGCAGTATTTT.

The chain joins TRBV30 to TRBJ1-5; D is uncertain. CDR3 length: 15 amino acids. Germline loops: CDR1 GTSNPN, CDR2 SVGIG (reference sequence). The ends were cut back, 0 bases at V and 2 bases at J, with 11 bases in the middle. CDR3 loop: CAWSVNRARNQPQHF. DNA for the CDR3: TGTGCCTGGAGTGTAAATCGTGCGCGCAATCAGCCCCAGCATTTT.

This clone was observed a handful of times. V and J are TRBV7-3 and TRBJ2-2; TRBD2 might be the D (5 bases). Between the trimmed V and J ends, which lost 7 bases and 5 bases, there was a span of 14 bases. The CDR3 runs to 14 residues. Germline V gene lookup returns CDR1 SGHTA and CDR2 FQGTGA. The CDR3 DNA is TGTGCCAGCACCCCCGACCCGGGAACCGGGGAGCTGTTTTTT. Protein sequence: CASTPDPGTGELFF.

The V and J genes are TRBV30 and TRBJ2-5; 8 bases align to TRBD2. Trimming removed 3 bases from V and 2 bases from J; junction bases left unmatched: 5. The CDR3 covers 14 residues. CDR1 GTSNPN and CDR2 SVGIG come from the germline V gene (reference sequence). The CDR3 loop is CAWRHGGAQETQYF. In DNA, the CDR3 is TGTGCCTGGAGGCACGGGGGGGCTCAAGAGACCCAGTACTTC.

A word on this clone: One end of the junction does not line up with germline, which may come from a read error. The chain combines TRBV6-1 with TRBJ2-1; no clear D gene. This CDR3 contains 13 residues. Germline V gene data show CDR1 as MNHNS and CDR2 as SASEGT. CDR3: CASTEDLFGEQFF. In nucleotides, the CDR3 is TGTGCCAGCACTGAAGATCTGTTTGGTGAGCAGTTCTTC.

The V and J genes are TRBV6-6 and TRBJ2-7, with no clear D. The CDR3 length is 14 residues. The germline V gene has CDR1 MNHNY and CDR2 SVGAGI (reference sequence). V was pared by 2 bases and J by 3 bases, with 11 bases between. The CDR3 reads CASSYLAGSYEQYF. In DNA, the CDR3 is TGTGCCAGCAGTTACCTCGCAGGCAGCTACGAGCAGTACTTC.

This clone was picked up one time. The V gene is TRBV6-5, the J gene TRBJ1-1; D possibly corresponds to TRBD1 (5 bases). Germline V gene sequence: CDR1 MNHEY, CDR2 SVGAGI. V was pared by 6 bases and J by 11 bases, with 16 bases between. The CDR3 length is 12 residues. The CDR3 region is CASSLQGGSAFF. The CDR3 DNA follows: TGTGCCAGCAGCCTCCAGGGAGGGAGTGCTTTCTTT.

This chain links TRBV7-8 with TRBJ2-5; unclear D gene. Trimming took 3 bases from V and 3 from J, leaving 11 bases between them. In germline, CDR1 is SGHVS, CDR2 FQNEAQ. This CDR3 comprises 14 residues. CDR3: CASSFAGRKETQYF. CDR3 in DNA: TGTGCCAGCAGCTTCGCAGGAAGAAAAGAGACCCAGTACTTC.

Worth noting for this clone: One end of the junction does not line up with germline, which may come from a read error. This chain uses TRBV7-7 with TRBJ2-7; D uncertain. Looked up from germline, CDR1 is SSHAT and CDR2 is FNYEAQ (reference sequence). This CDR3 has 14 amino acids. DNA of the CDR3: TGTGCTAGCAGCTTGGGGTCAGAACACTACGAGCAGTACTTC. This codes for CASSLGSEHYEQYF.

This clone was observed a single time. The chain combines TRBV11-3 with TRBJ1-1; maybe TRBD1 (5 bases). V shed 3 bases and J shed 0 bases, with 20 bases lying between them. From germline, CDR1 is SGHNT and CDR2 YENEEA. The CDR3 consists of 18 residues. This chain's CDR3 is CASSFLRGGGQVNTEAFF. The CDR3 DNA reads TGTGCCAGCAGCTTCCTTAGGGGCGGCGGGCAGGTGAACACTGAAGCTTTCTTT.

V and J are TRBV28 and TRBJ2-7; D ambiguous. The V gene lost 3 bases and the J gene lost 7 bases, with 10 bases spanning the gap. This CDR3 contains 12 residues. Germline V gene data show CDR1 as MDHEN and CDR2 as SYDVKM. As DNA, the CDR3 is TGTGCCAGCAGTTTTTCTCTAGGTGAGCAGTACTTC. Translating it yields CASSFSLGEQYF.

This clone was seen only a few times. The chain employs TRBV5-1 and TRBJ1-1, with D unresolved. This CDR3 is built from 13 residues. The V gene lost 0 bases and the J gene lost 1 base, with 4 bases spanning the gap. CDR1 and CDR2 (germline): SGHRS, YFSETQ. The CDR3 nucleotides read TGCGCCAGCAGCTTGGTGTCGAACACTGAAGCTTTCTTT. Its translation is CASSLVSNTEAFF.

The chain has TRBV4-2 and TRBJ2-7; a weak D match, TRBD1 (5 bases). The CDR3 is made up of 14 amino acids. Per the germline V gene, CDR1 is LGHNA and CDR2 is YNFKEQ. V was trimmed by 3 bases and J by 2 bases, leaving 11 bases between them. The CDR3 reads CASSQVDTAYEQYF. The CDR3, as DNA: TGTGCCAGCAGCCAGGTGGACACGGCCTACGAGCAGTACTTC.

This clone was observed a handful of times. This chain uses TRBV5-1 with TRBJ1-1; no clear D. V lost 0 bases to trimming and J lost 1 base, with 7 bases between them. Germline assignment: CDR1 SGHRS and CDR2 YFSETQ. CDR3 size: 14 residues. CDR3 loop: CASSLGHTNTEAFF. The CDR3 bases are TGCGCCAGCAGCTTGGGACACACGAACACTGAAGCTTTCTTT.

This chain connects TRBV28 to TRBJ2-7; D gene ambiguous. This CDR3 is built from 13 residues. The V and J ends lost 3 bases and 3 bases respectively, with 9 bases between them. Germline V gene data show CDR1 as MDHEN and CDR2 as SYDVKM. In DNA, the CDR3 is TGTGCCAGCAGTTTTGGTTTAGGCTACGAGCAGTACTTC. The encoded protein is CASSFGLGYEQYF.

Points on this clone: A much larger clone is a single base away; this may be a read error. The gene calls are TRBV11-1 and TRBJ2-7; weak D call: TRBD1 (5 bases). The V gene's germline CDR1 is SGHAT and CDR2 FQDESV (reference sequence). V lost 5 bases and J lost 1, with 9 bases in between. The CDR3 sequence is 13 residues long. The CDR3 DNA sequence: TGTGCCAGCAGCCCCGACAGTTCCTACGAGCAGTACTTC. As protein: CASSPDSSYEQYF.

This clone was recorded only once. CDR3 loop: CASSLGEVQGAYEQYF. DNA of the CDR3: TGCGCCAGCAGCTTAGGGGAGGTTCAGGGGGCCTACGAGCAGTACTTC. This chain connects TRBV5-1 to TRBJ2-7; D perhaps matches TRBD1 (7 bases). Between the trimmed V and J ends, which lost 2 bases and 2 bases, there was a span of 17 bases. The CDR3 spans 16 residues. Germline CDR1 SGHRS, CDR2 YFSETQ.

CDR3: CASSTTAYEQYF. CDR3 in DNA: TGTGCCAGCAGTACGACAGCCTACGAGCAGTACTTC. The V call is TRBV7-2, the J call TRBJ2-7; D is possibly TRBD1 (5 bases). Trimming left V 6 bases short and J 2 bases short, with 8 bases between. From germline, CDR1 is SGHTA and CDR2 FQGNSA. This CDR3 comprises 12 residues.